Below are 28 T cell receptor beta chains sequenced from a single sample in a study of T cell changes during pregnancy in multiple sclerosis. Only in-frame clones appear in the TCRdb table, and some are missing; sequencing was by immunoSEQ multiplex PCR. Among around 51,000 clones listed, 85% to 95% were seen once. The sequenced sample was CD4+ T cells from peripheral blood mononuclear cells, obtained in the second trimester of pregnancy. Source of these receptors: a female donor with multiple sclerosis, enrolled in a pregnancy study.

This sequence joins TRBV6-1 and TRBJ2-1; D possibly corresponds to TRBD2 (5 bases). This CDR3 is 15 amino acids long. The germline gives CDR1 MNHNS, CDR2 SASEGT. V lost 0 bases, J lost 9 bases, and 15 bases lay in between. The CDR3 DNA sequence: TGTGCCAGCAGTGAAGCGGACTCTGCCTTGGGTGAGCAGTTCTTC. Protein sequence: CASSEADSALGEQFF.

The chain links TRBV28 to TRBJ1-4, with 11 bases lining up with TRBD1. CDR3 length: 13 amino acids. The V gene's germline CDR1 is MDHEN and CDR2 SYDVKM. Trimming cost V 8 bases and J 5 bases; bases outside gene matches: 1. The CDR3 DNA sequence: TGTGCCAGCGGGACAGGGGGAAATGAAAAACTGTTTTTT. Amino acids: CASGTGGNEKLFF.

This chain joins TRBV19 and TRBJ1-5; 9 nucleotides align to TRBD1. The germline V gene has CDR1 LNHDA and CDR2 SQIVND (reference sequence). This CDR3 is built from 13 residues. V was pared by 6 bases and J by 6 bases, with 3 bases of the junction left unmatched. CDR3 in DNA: TGTGCCAGTAGCCGGGACAGGGTTCAGCCCCAGCATTTT. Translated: CASSRDRVQPQHF.

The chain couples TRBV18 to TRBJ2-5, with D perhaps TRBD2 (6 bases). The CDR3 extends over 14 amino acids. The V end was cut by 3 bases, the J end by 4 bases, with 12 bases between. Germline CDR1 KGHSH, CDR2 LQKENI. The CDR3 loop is CASSPPTSPETQYF. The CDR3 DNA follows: TGTGCCAGCTCACCCCCGACTAGTCCAGAGACCCAGTACTTC. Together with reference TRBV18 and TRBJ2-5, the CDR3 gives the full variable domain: NAGVMQNPRHLVRRRGQEARLRCSPMKGHSHVYWYRQLPEEGLKFMVYLQKENIIDESGMPKERFSAEFPKEGPSILRIQQVVRGDSAAYFCASSPPTSPETQYFGPGTRLLVL.

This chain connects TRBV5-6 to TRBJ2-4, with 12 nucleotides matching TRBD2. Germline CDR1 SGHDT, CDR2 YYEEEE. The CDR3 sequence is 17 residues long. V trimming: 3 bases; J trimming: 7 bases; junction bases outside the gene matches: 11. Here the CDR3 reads CASSSTILAGGPNIQYF. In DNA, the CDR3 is TGTGCCAGCAGCTCGACAATACTAGCGGGGGGACCGAACATTCAGTACTTC.

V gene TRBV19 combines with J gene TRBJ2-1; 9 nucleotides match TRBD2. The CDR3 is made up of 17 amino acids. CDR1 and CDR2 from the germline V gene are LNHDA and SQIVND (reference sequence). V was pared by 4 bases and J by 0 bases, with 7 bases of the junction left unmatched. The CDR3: CASSTSSGGSSYNEQFF. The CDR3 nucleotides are TGTGCCAGTAGTACTTCCAGCGGGGGGAGCTCCTACAATGAGCAGTTCTTC.

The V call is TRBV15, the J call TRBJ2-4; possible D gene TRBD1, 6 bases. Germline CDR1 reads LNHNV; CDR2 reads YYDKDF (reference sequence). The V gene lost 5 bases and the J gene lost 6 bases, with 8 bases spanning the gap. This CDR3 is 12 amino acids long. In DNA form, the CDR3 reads TGTGCCACCAGCGTCAGGGGAAACATTCAGTACTTC. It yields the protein CATSVRGNIQYF.

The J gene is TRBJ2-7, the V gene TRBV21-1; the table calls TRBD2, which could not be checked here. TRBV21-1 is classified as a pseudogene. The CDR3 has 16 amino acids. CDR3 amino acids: CASGGWLAGGHYEQYF. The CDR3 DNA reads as TGTGCCAGCGGGGGGTGGCTAGCGGGGGGCCACTACGAGCAGTACTTC.

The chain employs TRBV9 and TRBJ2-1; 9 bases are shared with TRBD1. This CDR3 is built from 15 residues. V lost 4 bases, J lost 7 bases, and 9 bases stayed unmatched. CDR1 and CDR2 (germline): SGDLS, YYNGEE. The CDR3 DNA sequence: TGTGCCAGCAGCAGGACAGGGGACCATATGAATGAGCAGTTCTTC. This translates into CASSRTGDHMNEQFF.

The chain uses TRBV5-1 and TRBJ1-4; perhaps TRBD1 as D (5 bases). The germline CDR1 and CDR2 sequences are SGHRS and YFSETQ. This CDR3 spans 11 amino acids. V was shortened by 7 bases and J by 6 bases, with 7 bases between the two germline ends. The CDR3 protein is CASLGDEKLFF. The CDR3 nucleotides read TGCGCCAGCCTAGGGGATGAAAAACTGTTTTTT.

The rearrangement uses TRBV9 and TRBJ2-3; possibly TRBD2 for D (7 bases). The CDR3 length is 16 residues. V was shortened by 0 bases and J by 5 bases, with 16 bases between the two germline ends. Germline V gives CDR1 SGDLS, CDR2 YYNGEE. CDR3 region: CASSVAEGGVGDTQYF. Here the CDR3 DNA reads TGTGCCAGCAGCGTAGCAGAGGGGGGGGTGGGAGATACGCAGTATTTT.

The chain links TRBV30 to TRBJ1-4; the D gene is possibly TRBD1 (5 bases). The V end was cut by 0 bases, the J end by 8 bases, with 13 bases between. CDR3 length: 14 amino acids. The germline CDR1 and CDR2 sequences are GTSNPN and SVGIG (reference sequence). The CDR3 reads CAWSVFVGQEKLFF. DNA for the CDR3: TGTGCCTGGAGTGTCTTCGTTGGACAAGAAAAACTGTTTTTT. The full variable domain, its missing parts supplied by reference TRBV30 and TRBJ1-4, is SQTIHQWPATLVQPVGSPLSLECTVEGTSNPNLYWYRQAAGRGLQLLFYSVGIGQISSEVPQNLSASRPQDRQFILSSKKLLLSDSGFYLCAWSVFVGQEKLFFGSGTQLSVL.

The CDR3 spells CASSSLLGGNSPLHF. CDR3 nucleotides: TGTGCCAGCAGCTCATTGCTAGGGGGTAATTCACCCCTCCACTTT. The chain links TRBV9 to TRBJ1-6, with D possibly TRBD1 on 6 matching bases. V was pared by 4 bases and J by 6 bases, with 14 bases between. The germline gives CDR1 SGDLS, CDR2 YYNGEE. This CDR3 region has 15 residues.

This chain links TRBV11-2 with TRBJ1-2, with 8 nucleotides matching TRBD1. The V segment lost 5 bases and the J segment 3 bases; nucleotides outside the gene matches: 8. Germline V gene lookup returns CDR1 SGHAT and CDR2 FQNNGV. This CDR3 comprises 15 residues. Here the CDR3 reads CASSPRTGPYYGYTF. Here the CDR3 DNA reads TGTGCCAGCAGCCCCCGGACAGGGCCTTACTATGGCTACACCTTC.

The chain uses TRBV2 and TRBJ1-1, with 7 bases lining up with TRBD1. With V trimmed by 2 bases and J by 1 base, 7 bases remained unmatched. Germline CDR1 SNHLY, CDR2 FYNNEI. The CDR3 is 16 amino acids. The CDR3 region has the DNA TGTGCCAGCAGTGAAAACAGGGGAAGGGCGAACACTGAAGCTTTCTTT. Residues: CASSENRGRANTEAFF. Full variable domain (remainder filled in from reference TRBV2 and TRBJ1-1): EPEVTQTPSHQVTQMGQEVILRCVPISNHLYFYWYRQILGQKVEFLVSFYNNEISEKSEIFDDQFSVERPDGSNFTLKIRSTKLEDSAMYFCASSENRGRANTEAFFGQGTRLTVV.

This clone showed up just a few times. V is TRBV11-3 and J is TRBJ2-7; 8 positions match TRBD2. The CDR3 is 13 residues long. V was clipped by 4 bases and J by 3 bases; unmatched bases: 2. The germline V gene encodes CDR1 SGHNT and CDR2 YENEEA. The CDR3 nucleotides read TGTGCCAGCAGCTCGGGAGGGGGCTACGAGCAGTACTTC. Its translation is CASSSGGGYEQYF.

The chain's CDR3 is CASSLVGTSGGNEQFF. The CDR3, as DNA: TGTGCCAGCAGCTTAGTAGGGACTAGCGGGGGCAATGAGCAGTTCTTC. The chain has TRBV7-2 and TRBJ2-1; 14 nucleotides agree with TRBD2. Germline values: CDR1 SGHTA, CDR2 FQGNSA. The CDR3 totals 16 residues. J gave up 6 bases and V 1 base, and 2 bases lay outside the gene matches.

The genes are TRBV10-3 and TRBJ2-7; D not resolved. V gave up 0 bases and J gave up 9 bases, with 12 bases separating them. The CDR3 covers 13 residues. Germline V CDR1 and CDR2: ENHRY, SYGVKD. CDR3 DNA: TGTGCCATCAGTGAGTCGTCGGGTTTGGGGCAGTACTTC. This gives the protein CAISESSGLGQYF.

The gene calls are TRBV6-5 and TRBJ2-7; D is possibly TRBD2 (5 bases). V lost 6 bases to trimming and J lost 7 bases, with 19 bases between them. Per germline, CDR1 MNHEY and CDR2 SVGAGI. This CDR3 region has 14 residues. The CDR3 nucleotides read TGTGCCAGCAGGGGAGATGGACGGTCTGGGGAGCAGTACTTC. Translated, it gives CASRGDGRSGEQYF.

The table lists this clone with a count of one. CDR3 loop: CASSLTSGGGSTDTQYF. The CDR3 DNA is TGTGCCAGCAGCTTAACTAGCGGGGGGGGTAGCACAGATACGCAGTATTTT. This chain joins TRBV7-2 and TRBJ2-3; 13 nucleotides align to TRBD2. J gave up 0 bases and V 2 bases, and 2 bases lay outside the gene matches. The CDR3 contains 17 residues. The germline V gene has CDR1 SGHTA and CDR2 FQGNSA.

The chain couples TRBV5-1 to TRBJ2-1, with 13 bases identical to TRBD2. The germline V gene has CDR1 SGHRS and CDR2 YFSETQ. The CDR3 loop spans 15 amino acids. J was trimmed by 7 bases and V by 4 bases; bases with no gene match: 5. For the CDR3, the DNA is TGCGCCAGCAGCGACGGGACTAGCGGGGCGAATGAGCAGTTCTTC. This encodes CASSDGTSGANEQFF.

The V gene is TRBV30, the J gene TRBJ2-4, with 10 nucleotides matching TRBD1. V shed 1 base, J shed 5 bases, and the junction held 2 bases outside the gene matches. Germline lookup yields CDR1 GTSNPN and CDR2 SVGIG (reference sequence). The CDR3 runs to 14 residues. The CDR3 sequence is CAWSGTGGENIQYF. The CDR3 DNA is TGTGCCTGGAGTGGGACAGGGGGAGAAAACATTCAGTACTTC. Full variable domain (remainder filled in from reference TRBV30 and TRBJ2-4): SQTIHQWPATLVQPVGSPLSLECTVEGTSNPNLYWYRQAAGRGLQLLFYSVGIGQISSEVPQNLSASRPQDRQFILSSKKLLLSDSGFYLCAWSGTGGENIQYFGAGTRLSVL.

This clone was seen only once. The CDR3 loop reads CASSYGLEQYF. In DNA form, the CDR3 reads TGTGCCAGCAGCTATGGCCTCGAGCAGTACTTC. The chain has TRBV9 and TRBJ2-7; D ambiguous. Trimming left V 4 bases short and J 6 bases short, with 8 bases between. The CDR3 runs to 11 residues. The germline V gene encodes CDR1 SGDLS and CDR2 YYNGEE.

DNA for the CDR3: TGTGCCAGCAGGAAGGTAGGAGTCCAAGAGACCCAGTACTTC. It specifies CASRKVGVQETQYF. The chain is built from TRBV25-1 and TRBJ2-5, with D hard to call. CDR1 and CDR2 from the germline V gene are MGHDK and SYGVNS. The CDR3 runs to 14 residues. Deletions cut 6 bases from V and 1 base from J, with 12 bases between.

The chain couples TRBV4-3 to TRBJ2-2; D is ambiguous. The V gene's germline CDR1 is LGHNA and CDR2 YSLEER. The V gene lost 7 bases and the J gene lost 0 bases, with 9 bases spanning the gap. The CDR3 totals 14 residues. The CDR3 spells CASTRIANTGELFF. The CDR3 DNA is TGCGCCAGCACGCGGATCGCGAACACCGGGGAGCTGTTTTTT.

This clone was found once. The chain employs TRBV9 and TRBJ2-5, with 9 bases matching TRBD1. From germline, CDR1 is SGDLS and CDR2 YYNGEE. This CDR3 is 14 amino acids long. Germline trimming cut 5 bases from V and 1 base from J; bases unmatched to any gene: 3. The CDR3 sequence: CASSLGQGQETQYF. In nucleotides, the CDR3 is TGTGCCAGCAGTTTGGGACAGGGCCAAGAGACCCAGTACTTC.

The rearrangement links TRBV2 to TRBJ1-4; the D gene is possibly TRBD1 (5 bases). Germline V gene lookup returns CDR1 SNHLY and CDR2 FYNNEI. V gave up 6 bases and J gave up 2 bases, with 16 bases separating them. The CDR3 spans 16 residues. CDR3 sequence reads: CASSPKGYVTNEKLFF. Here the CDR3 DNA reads TGTGCCAGCAGCCCAAAGGGGTACGTTACTAATGAAAAACTGTTTTTT.

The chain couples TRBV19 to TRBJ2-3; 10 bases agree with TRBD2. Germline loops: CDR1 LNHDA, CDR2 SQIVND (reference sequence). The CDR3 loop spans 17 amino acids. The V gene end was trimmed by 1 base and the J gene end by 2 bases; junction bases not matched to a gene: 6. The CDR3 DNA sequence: TGTGCCAGTAGTATAGGGCTAGCGGGGGCCCTCACAGATACGCAGTATTTT. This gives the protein CASSIGLAGALTDTQYF.